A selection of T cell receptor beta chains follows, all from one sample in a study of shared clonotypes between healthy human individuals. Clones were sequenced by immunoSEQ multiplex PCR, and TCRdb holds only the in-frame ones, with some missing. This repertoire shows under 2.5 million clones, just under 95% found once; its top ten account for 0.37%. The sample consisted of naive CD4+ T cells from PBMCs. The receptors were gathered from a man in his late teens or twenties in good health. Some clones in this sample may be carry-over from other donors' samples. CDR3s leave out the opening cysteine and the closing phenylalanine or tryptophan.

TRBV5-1	ASSLDSNNQPQH
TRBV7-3	ASSLLVGPNTEAF
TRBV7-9	ASTLPFRDGYGYT
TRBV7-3	ASSLVGPQYSEAF
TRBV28	ASSFAGGGPNEQF
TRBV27	ASSWARDSRADTQY
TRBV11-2	ASSSWVAGALETQY
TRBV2	ASGTPPEKLF
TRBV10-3	AISEFTGGPVDQPQH
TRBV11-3	ASSLEDRENTGELF
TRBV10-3	AISALTGASGGTEAF
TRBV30	AWRRAGQGSYEQY
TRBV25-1	ASSVGPGSTDTQY
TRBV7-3	ASSLRRGYEQY
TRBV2	ASSVAGYPGNTIY
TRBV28	ASRGYEQY
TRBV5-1	ASSLVPSGSYNEQF
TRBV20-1	SGQGNGYT
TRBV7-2	ASSGLAGSAETQY
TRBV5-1	ASSPSSTGSYGYT
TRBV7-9	ASSLAQGPWGYT
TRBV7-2	ASSLYGAQQY
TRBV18	ASSPIGKGAEQY
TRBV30	AWSGASEQF
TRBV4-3	ASSQDPGTEGSKNIQY
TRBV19	ASTHTSGSGYEQF
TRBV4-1	ASSQVGGIYNQPQH
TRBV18	ASSPPGRYEQY
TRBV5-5	ASSYPPGQSYEQY
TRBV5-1	ASSWGGVNTEAF
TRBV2	ASSAQQGSNL
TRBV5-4	ASSPPRTGNTGELF
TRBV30	AWNTGREQF
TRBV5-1	ASSWGTGGDLETQY
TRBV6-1	ASSHGGPNTEAF
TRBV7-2	ASSLQGYEAF
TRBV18	ASSPAGGTEAF
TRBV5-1	ASSWETGGELYGYT
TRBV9	ASSVADRVNEQY
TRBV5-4	ASSSNSEGQQF
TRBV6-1	ASKLAGGPGELF